This is a list of T cell receptor beta chains from one sample in a study of cytomegalovirus exposure and HLA in healthy donors. The repertoire was sequenced with immunoSEQ multiplex PCR; TCRdb's copy has only in-frame clones and lacks some. This sample has roughly 120,000 clones, with 77% found just once. Specimen: PBMCs. The receptors originated from a woman aged 35 to 49 in good health and CMV-seropositive. Each CDR3 is given with its conserved first and last residue. A D gene is named only where the DNA matches it firmly. Clone size is shown for a subset of rows, as once, few, many or a class of expanded clone.

abundance	v_gene	j_gene	d_gene	CDR3aa	CDR3nt
few	TRBV5-1	TRBJ2-3	TRBD1	CASSLARDRGDTQYF	TGCGCCAGCAGCTTGGCCCGGGACAGGGGCGATACGCAGTATTTT
.	TRBV19	TRBJ1-1	.	CASTARQMNTEAFF	TGTGCCAGTACGGCCCGACAGATGAACACTGAAGCTTTCTTT
.	TRBV19	TRBJ2-3	TRBD1	CASRGGLGVTDTQYF	TGTGCCAGTAGAGGGGGCCTCGGGGTCACAGATACGCAGTATTTT
.	TRBV11-2	TRBJ2-1	TRBD2	CASSLEGREYNEQFF	TGTGCCAGCAGCTTAGAAGGGCGGGAGTACAATGAGCAGTTCTTC
.	TRBV6-5	TRBJ2-2	.	CASYRETGELFF	TGTGCCAGCTACAGGGAAACCGGGGAGCTGTTTTTT
few	TRBV5-5	TRBJ2-7	TRBD2	CASSLVGRAYEQYF	TGTGCCAGCAGCTTGGTTGGGAGGGCCTACGAGCAGTACTTC
.	TRBV18	TRBJ2-7	TRBD2	CASSVASGIYEQYF	TGTGCCAGCTCAGTAGCTAGCGGCATCTACGAGCAGTACTTC
.	TRBV7-2	TRBJ2-3	TRBD2	CASSSRLANTDTQYF	TGTGCCAGCAGCTCTAGACTAGCCAACACAGATACGCAGTATTTT
.	TRBV6-1	TRBJ1-2	.	CASSEFAEAGYTF	TGTGCCAGCAGTGAATTTGCGGAGGCCGGCTACACCTTC
.	TRBV10-3	TRBJ2-5	.	CAISSDSFQETQYF	TGTGCCATCAGCTCGGACAGCTTCCAAGAGACCCAGTACTTC
.	TRBV6-1	TRBJ2-2	.	CASSGPGGLTFTGELFF	TGTGCCAGCAGTGGACCCGGGGGACTCACTTTCACCGGGGAGCTGTTTTTT
few	TRBV15	TRBJ2-1	.	CATSRDRGFSYNEQFF	TGTGCCACCAGCAGAGATCGGGGGTTCTCCTACAATGAGCAGTTCTTC
once	TRBV5-1	TRBJ2-3	TRBD1	CASSLTGADTQYF	TGCGCCAGCAGCTTGACAGGGGCAGATACGCAGTATTTT
few	TRBV10-3	TRBJ2-3	TRBD1	CATSFQGASTDTQYF	TGTGCCACCTCGTTCCAGGGGGCAAGCACAGATACGCAGTATTTT
.	TRBV6-1	TRBJ1-5	.	CASSEDMRQPQHF	TGTGCCAGCAGTGAGGACATGCGGCAGCCCCAGCATTTT
few	TRBV7-8	TRBJ2-2	TRBD1	CASSPSLPGQGLSGELFF	TGTGCCAGCAGCCCATCCCTACCGGGACAGGGTCTCTCCGGGGAGCTGTTTTTT
few	TRBV29-1	TRBJ2-2	.	CSVYVSNTGELFF	TGCAGCGTTTATGTCTCCAACACCGGGGAGCTGTTTTTT
.	TRBV9	TRBJ2-5	.	CASSEEGLSGETQYF	TGTGCCAGCTCTGAGGAGGGTCTCTCAGGCGAGACCCAGTACTTC
.	TRBV19	TRBJ1-1	.	CASTLIGGTEAFF	TGTGCCAGTACTTTGATAGGGGGCACTGAAGCTTTCTTT
.	TRBV5-1	TRBJ2-3	.	CASSLRQSTDTQYF	TGCGCCAGCAGCTTGAGACAGAGCACAGATACGCAGTATTTT
.	TRBV5-6	TRBJ2-7	TRBD2	CASSLEGLGYPYF	TGTGCCAGCAGCTTGGAGGGACTAGGATATCCGTACTTC
.	TRBV5-4	TRBJ2-3	.	CASSFDSTTDTQYF	TGTGCCAGCAGCTTTGACAGTACTACAGATACGCAGTATTTT
.	TRBV28	TRBJ2-5	TRBD2	CASSLVSSGQETQYF	TGTGCCAGCAGTTTAGTGTCTAGCGGCCAAGAGACCCAGTACTTC
.	TRBV7-9	TRBJ2-1	TRBD2	CASSTLSGKGEQFF	TGTGCCAGCAGCACCCTAAGCGGGAAAGGTGAGCAGTTCTTC
.	TRBV7-3	TRBJ2-2	TRBD2	CASSLSSGTNTGELFF	TGTGCCAGCAGCCTCTCTAGCGGGACTAACACCGGGGAGCTGTTTTTT
.	TRBV5-5	TRBJ2-1	TRBD2	CASRGLAETRGFF	TGTGCCAGCAGGGGACTAGCGGAGACCCGAGGGTTCTTC
.	TRBV28	TRBJ1-1	.	CASTTGNTEAFF	TGTGCCAGTACCACTGGGAACACTGAAGCTTTCTTT
.	TRBV27	TRBJ2-3	.	CASNPLNPGTDTQYF	TGTGCCAGCAACCCATTAAATCCAGGGACAGATACGCAGTATTTT